This is a list of T cell receptor beta chains from one sample in a study of T cells in Graves' hyperthyroidism and ophthalmopathy. In TCRdb, the multiplex PCR reads were re-called with MiXCR into one record per CDR3 protein. The profile covers roughly 740,000 distinct CDR3 sequences, with 16% appearing a single time and under 8.5% taken by the ten largest. The source material was blood. Every receptor here comes from a man aged 18-30 years with Graves' hyperthyroidism. The CDR3 runs from the conserved cysteine through the conserved F or W. Fields, in order: clone size, V gene, J gene, D gene, CDR3 DNA, CDR3 protein. D genes are given only for firm matches. Clone size is shown for a subset of rows, as once, few, many or a class of expanded clone.

many	TRBV18	TRBJ1-1	TRBD1	TGTGCCAGCTCACGGGGGACAGGTGGGACTGAAGCTTTCTTT	CASSRGTGGTEAFF
NA	TRBV28	TRBJ2-7	NA	TGTGCCGGCAGTCCTACATCCTTTTACGAGCAGTACTTC	CAGSPTSFYEQYF
NA	TRBV2	TRBJ2-5	NA	TGTGCCGTGAAGGGGGATCTCCAAGAGACCCAGTACTTC	CAVKGDLQETQYF
NA	TRBV9	TRBJ2-7	NA	TGTGCCAGCAGCGTATCACTAGAAGACGAGCAGTACTTC	CASSVSLEDEQYF
few	TRBV5-6	TRBJ1-2	NA	TGTGCCAGCAGCTACGACAATCTCCTCGATGGCTACACCTTC	CASSYDNLLDGYTF
many	TRBV7-3	TRBJ2-1	NA	TGTGCCAGCAGCTCGGACAAGCCCTACAATGAGCAGTTCTTC	CASSSDKPYNEQFF
NA	TRBV24-1	TRBJ1-2	NA	TGTGCCACCAGTGCAACGACCAACTATGGCTACACCTTC	CATSATTNYGYTF
NA	TRBV12-5	TRBJ1-5	TRBD1	TGTGCTAGTGGTCTGGACAGGAATCAGCCCCAGCATTTT	CASGLDRNQPQHF
many	TRBV29-1	TRBJ1-2	NA	TGCAGCGCTGACAGCTTCGGTGGCTACACCTTC	CSADSFGGYTF
many	TRBV2	TRBJ1-1	NA	TGTGCCAGCAGTGTAGGTAAAGGGAACGCTTTCTTT	CASSVGKGNAFF
many	TRBV12-3/TRBV12-4	TRBJ2-3	TRBD2	TGTGCCAGCAGTTTAGAGCAGACACTAGCGAGATTAGGGGATACGCAGTATTTT	CASSLEQTLARLGDTQYF
few	TRBV4-1	TRBJ2-1	NA	TGCGCCAGCAGCCAAGACTGGCGGAACTACAATGAGCAGTTCTTC	CASSQDWRNYNEQFF
NA	TRBV27	TRBJ2-1	NA	TGTGCCAGCAGTATCACCGGGACGGCCTACAATGAGCAGTTCTTC	CASSITGTAYNEQFF
NA	TRBV6-2/TRBV6-3	TRBJ1-6	NA	TGTGCCAGCAGTTACTCTTGGGGGTCGTATAATTCACCCCTCCACTTT	CASSYSWGSYNSPLHF
many	TRBV20-1	TRBJ2-1	NA	TGCAGTGCTAGGGACTCCCTTTACTCCTACAATGAGCAGTTCTTC	CSARDSLYSYNEQFF
once	TRBV10-3	TRBJ2-1	TRBD1	TGTGCCATCGGTGAGTCCTCGGACAGGGCGGTTCGTAATGAGCAGTTCTTC	CAIGESSDRAVRNEQFF
few	TRBV6-5	TRBJ1-1	NA	TGTGCCAGCAGTTACTCACGGGGCGCCGGTGAAGCTTTCTTT	CASSYSRGAGEAFF
many	TRBV12-3/TRBV12-4	TRBJ1-2	NA	TGTGCCAGCAGTCCCCGCGGCAGCGTCTACACCTTC	CASSPRGSVYTF
many	TRBV20-1	TRBJ2-7	TRBD1	TGCAGTGCTCGAAAACGACAGGGATCCTACGAGCAGTACTTC	CSARKRQGSYEQYF
few	TRBV6-1	TRBJ1-1	NA	TGTGCCAGCAAAGCAAACATGAACACTGAAGCTTTCTTT	CASKANMNTEAFF
few	TRBV7-3	TRBJ2-6	NA	TGTGCCAGCAGCTTATTTATAAGCTCTGGGGCCAACGTCCTGACTTTC	CASSLFISSGANVLTF
many	TRBV7-7	TRBJ2-5	TRBD2	TGTGCCAGCAGCCCGGCCCGACTAGCGGGAAGTATGGAAGAGACCCAGTACTTC	CASSPARLAGSMEETQYF
many	TRBV28	TRBJ2-5	NA	TGTGCCAGCAAAGGGACACCCGCCGAGACCCAGTACTTC	CASKGTPAETQYF
NA	TRBV9	TRBJ2-2	TRBD2	TGTGCCAGCAGCGGCCTGACTAGCGGGAGGGCGAACACCGGGGAGCTGTTTTTT	CASSGLTSGRANTGELFF
many	TRBV6-6	TRBJ2-7	TRBD2	TGTGCCAGCAGTTACGGTACCCCGGGGGGCTACGAGCAGTACTTC	CASSYGTPGGYEQYF
NA	TRBV3-1	TRBJ2-7	NA	TGTGCCAGCAGCCAAGAACCGGGTAGGTCCTACGAGCAGTACTTC	CASSQEPGRSYEQYF
few	TRBV18	TRBJ2-4	TRBD1	TGTGCCAGCTCACCTACAGGGGGCGCCGAAAACATTCAGTACTTC	CASSPTGGAENIQYF
many	TRBV29-1	TRBJ1-1	NA	TGCAGCGTTGCCCCCAGGCTAGCGAACACTGAAGCTTTCTTT	CSVAPRLANTEAFF
many	TRBV7-3	TRBJ2-3	TRBD2	TGTGCCAGCAGCACTAGCGGGAGGGCCCCAGATACGCAGTATTTT	CASSTSGRAPDTQYF
many	TRBV20-1	TRBJ2-7	NA	TGCAGTGCTAGCCCGGAGGGCGGGCTATACGAGCAGTACTTC	CSASPEGGLYEQYF
NA	TRBV29-1	TRBJ2-7	TRBD1	TGCAGCGTTGAAGCTGGGACAGGGTACGAGCAGTACTTC	CSVEAGTGYEQYF
once	TRBV4-3	TRBJ1-2	NA	TGCGCCAGCAGCCAAACCAGCCGGACCGCAAGGACCTTC	CASSQTSRTARTF
few	TRBV7-9	TRBJ2-5	NA	TGTGCCAGCAGCTTAGATGGCGGGATGGGTCAGTACTTC	CASSLDGGMGQYF
few	TRBV25-1	TRBJ2-1	NA	TGTGCCAGCAGTCTTCGGGCCTCACACGATGAGCAGTTCTTC	CASSLRASHDEQFF
many	TRBV28	TRBJ2-7	TRBD2	TGTGCCAGCAGGCCGGTCGACGGGACTAGGCGTCTCTACGAGCAGTACTTC	CASRPVDGTRRLYEQYF
many	TRBV7-2	TRBJ2-7	NA	TGTGCCAGCAGCTTGGGGAGCAGCGAGCAGTACTTC	CASSLGSSEQYF
few	TRBV6-1	TRBJ2-2	NA	TGTGCCAGCAGTGTCAACCCGAACACCGGGGAGCTGTTTTTT	CASSVNPNTGELFF
NA	TRBV11-1	TRBJ2-7	NA	TGTGCCAGCAGCTTCCGGGACACCGTCGGCTACGAGCAGTACTTC	CASSFRDTVGYEQYF
few	TRBV28	TRBJ1-5	NA	TGTGCCACCAACAGAGAGGTGGATCAGCCCCAGCATTTT	CATNREVDQPQHF
NA	TRBV11-2	TRBJ2-2	TRBD2	TGTGCCAGCAGCTTAGATTTCCTAGCGGGGAACACCGGGGAGCTGTTTTTT	CASSLDFLAGNTGELFF
many	TRBV24-1	TRBJ2-1	TRBD2	TGTGCCACCAGTGATTTGGGCGGACTAGGTGAGGATGAGCAGTTCTTC	CATSDLGGLGEDEQFF
NA	TRBV5-4	TRBJ1-1	NA	TGTGCCAGCAGCTTGGTTGCGACAGTTTCCATGAACACTGAAGCTTTCTTT	CASSLVATVSMNTEAFF
few	TRBV24-1	TRBJ2-3	NA	TGTGCCACCAGTGATTATCGCGGGAGCACAGATACGCAGTATTTT	CATSDYRGSTDTQYF
NA	TRBV7-9	TRBJ2-7	NA	TGTGCCAGCAGGTCGTCGGGGAGGTACGACGAGCAGTACTTC	CASRSSGRYDEQYF